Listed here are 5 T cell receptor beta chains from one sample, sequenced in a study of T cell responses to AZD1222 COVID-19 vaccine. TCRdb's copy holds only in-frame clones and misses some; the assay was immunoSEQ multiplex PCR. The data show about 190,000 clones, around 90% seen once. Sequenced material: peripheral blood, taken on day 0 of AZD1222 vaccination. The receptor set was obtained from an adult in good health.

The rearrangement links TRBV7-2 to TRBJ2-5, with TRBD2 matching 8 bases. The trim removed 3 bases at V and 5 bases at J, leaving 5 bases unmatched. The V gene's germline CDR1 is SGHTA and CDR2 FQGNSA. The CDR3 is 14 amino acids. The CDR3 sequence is CASSFGGRSETQYF. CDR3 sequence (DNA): TGTGCCAGCAGCTTCGGCGGGAGGTCGGAGACCCAGTACTTC.

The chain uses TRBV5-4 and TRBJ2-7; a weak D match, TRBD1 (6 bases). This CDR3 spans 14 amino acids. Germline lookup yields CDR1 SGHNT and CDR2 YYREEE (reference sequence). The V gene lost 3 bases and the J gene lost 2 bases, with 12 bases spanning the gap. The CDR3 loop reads CASSSPQGPYEQYF. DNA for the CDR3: TGTGCCAGCAGCTCTCCACAGGGCCCCTACGAGCAGTACTTC.

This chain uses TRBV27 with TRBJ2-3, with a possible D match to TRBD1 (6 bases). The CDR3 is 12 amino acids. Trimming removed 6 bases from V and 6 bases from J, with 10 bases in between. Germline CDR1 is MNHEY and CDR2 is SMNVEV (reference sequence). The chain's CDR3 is CASRGGWDTQYF. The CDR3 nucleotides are TGTGCCAGCAGAGGGGGTTGGGATACGCAGTATTTT.

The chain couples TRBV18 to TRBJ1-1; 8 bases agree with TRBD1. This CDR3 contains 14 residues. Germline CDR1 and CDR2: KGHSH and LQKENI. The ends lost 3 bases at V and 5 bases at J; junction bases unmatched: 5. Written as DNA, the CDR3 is TGTGCCAGCTCACCTGGACAGGGCAAAACTGAAGCTTTCTTT. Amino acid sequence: CASSPGQGKTEAFF.

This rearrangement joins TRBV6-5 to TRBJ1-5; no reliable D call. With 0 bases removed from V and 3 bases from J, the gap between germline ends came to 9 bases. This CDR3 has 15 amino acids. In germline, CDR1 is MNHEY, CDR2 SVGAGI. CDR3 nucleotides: TGTGCCAGCAGTTACTCCCCCAGGTCCAATCAGCCCCAGCATTTT. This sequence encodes CASSYSPRSNQPQHF.